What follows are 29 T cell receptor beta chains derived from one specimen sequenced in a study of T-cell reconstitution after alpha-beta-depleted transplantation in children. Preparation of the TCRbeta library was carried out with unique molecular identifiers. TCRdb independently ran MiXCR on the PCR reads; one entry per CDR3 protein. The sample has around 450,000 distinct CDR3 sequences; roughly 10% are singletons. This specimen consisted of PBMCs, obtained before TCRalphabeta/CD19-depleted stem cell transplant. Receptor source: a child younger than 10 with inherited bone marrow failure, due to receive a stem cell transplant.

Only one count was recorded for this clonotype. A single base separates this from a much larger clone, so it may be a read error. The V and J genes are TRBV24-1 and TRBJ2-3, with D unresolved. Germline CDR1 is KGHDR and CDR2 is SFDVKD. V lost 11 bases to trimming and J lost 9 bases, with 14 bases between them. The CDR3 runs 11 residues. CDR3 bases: TGTGCCAGCTGTTTAACTCTGACGCAGTATTTT. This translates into CASCLTLTQYF.

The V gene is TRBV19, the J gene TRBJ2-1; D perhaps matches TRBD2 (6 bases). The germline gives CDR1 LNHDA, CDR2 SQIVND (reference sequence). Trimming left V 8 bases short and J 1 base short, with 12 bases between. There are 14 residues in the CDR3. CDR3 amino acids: CASGYGSSYNEQFF. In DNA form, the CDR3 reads TGTGCCAGTGGATACGGGAGTTCCTACAATGAGCAGTTCTTC.

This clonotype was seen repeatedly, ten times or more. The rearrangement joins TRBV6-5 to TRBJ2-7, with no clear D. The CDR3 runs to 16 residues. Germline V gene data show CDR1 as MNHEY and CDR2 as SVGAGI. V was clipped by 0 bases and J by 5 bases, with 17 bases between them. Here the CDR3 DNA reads TGTGCCAGCAGTTACTCGAAATCGTCGACCTGGAACGAGCAGTACTTC. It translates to CASSYSKSSTWNEQYF.

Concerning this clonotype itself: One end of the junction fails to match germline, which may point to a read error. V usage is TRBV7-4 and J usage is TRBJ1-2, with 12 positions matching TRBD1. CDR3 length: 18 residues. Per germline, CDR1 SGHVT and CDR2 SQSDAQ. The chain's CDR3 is CASRLARGTGGANYGYTF. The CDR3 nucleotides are TGTGCCAGCAGGTTAGCCCGGGGGACAGGGGGCGCTAACTATGGCTACACCTTC.

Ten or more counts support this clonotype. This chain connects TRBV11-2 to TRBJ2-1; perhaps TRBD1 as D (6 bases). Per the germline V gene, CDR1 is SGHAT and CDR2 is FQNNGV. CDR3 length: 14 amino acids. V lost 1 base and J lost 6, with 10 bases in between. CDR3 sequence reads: CASSLVQGSNEQFF. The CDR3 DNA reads TGTGCCAGCAGCTTAGTTCAGGGGTCCAATGAGCAGTTCTTC.

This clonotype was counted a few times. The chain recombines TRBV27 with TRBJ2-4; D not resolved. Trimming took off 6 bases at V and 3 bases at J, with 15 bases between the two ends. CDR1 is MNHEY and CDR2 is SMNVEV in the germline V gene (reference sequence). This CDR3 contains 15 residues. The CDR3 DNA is TGTGCCAGCAGAGGGTTGGGGAATCTCAAAAACATTCAGTACTTC. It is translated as CASRGLGNLKNIQYF.

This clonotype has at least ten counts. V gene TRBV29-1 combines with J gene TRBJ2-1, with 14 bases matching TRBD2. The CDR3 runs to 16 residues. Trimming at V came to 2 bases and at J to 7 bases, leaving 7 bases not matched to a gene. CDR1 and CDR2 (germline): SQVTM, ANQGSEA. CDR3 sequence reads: CSVELPRTSGRNEQFF. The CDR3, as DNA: TGCAGCGTTGAACTCCCTAGGACTAGCGGGAGGAATGAGCAGTTCTTC.

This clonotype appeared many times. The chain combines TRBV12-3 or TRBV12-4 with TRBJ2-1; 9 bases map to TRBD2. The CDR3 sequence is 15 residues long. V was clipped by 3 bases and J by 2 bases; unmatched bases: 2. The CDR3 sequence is CASSFGLATYNEQFF. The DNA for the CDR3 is TGTGCCAGCAGTTTTGGACTAGCGACCTACAATGAGCAGTTCTTC.

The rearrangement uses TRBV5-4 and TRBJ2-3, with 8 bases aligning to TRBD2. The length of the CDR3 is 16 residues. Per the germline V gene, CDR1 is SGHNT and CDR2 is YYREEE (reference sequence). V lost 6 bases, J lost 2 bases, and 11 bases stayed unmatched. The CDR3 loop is CASMRDGRAPTDTQYF. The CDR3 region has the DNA TGTGCCAGCATGCGGGACGGGAGGGCCCCCACAGATACGCAGTATTTT.

CDR3 nucleotides: TGTGCCAGCAGTTTTCCCATCGGCAGGGGCGGTGAAAAACTGTTTTTT. Translation gives CASSFPIGRGGEKLFF. The chain has TRBV12-3 or TRBV12-4 and TRBJ1-4, with D possibly being TRBD1 (6 bases). Trimming stripped 3 bases from V and 7 bases from J, with 18 bases between. The CDR3 has 16 amino acids.

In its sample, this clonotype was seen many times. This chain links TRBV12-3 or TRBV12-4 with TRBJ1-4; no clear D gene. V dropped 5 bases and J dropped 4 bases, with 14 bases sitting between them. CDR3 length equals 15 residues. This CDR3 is CASSPRRAFNEKLFF. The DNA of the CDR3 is TGTGCCAGCAGTCCTCGAAGGGCCTTTAATGAAAAACTGTTTTTT.

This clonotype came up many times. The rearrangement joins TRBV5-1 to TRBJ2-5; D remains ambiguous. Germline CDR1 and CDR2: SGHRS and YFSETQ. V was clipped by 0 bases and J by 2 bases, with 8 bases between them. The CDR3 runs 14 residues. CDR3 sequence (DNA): TGCGCCAGCAGCTTGGCAGACACGCAAGAGACCCAGTACTTC. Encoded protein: CASSLADTQETQYF.

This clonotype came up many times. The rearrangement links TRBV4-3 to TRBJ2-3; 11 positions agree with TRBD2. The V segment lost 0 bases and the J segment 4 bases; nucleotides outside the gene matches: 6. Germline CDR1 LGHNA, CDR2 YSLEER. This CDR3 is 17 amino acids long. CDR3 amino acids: CASSQETSGSWADTQYF. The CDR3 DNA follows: TGCGCCAGCAGCCAAGAAACTAGCGGGAGTTGGGCAGATACGCAGTATTTT.

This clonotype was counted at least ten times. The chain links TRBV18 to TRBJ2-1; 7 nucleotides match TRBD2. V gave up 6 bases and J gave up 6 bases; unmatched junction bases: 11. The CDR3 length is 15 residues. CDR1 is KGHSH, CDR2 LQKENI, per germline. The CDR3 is CASSSIAGATNEQFF. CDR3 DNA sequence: TGTGCCAGCTCGTCCATAGCGGGTGCCACCAATGAGCAGTTCTTC.

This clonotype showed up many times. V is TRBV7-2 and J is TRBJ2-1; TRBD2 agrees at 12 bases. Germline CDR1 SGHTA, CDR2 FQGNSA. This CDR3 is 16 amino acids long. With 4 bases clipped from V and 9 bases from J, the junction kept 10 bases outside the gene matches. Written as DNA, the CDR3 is TGTGCCAGCAGCTCCGGACTAGCGGGAACGCGGCGTGAGCAGTTCTTC. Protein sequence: CASSSGLAGTRREQFF.

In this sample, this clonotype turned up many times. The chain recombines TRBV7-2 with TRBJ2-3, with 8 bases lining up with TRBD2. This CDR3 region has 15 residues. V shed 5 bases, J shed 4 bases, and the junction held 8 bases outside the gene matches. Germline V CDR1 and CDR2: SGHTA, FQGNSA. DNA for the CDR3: TGTGCCAGCAGCAAAATCCCGGGACTAGCAGATACGCAGTATTTT. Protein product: CASSKIPGLADTQYF.

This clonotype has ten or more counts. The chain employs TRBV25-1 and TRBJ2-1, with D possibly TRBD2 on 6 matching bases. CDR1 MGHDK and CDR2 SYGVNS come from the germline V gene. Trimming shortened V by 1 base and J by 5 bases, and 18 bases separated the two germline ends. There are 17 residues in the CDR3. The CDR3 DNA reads TGTGCCAGCAGTGAATGGGGGGAGGACTATACCGACAATGAGCAGTTCTTC. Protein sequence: CASSEWGEDYTDNEQFF.

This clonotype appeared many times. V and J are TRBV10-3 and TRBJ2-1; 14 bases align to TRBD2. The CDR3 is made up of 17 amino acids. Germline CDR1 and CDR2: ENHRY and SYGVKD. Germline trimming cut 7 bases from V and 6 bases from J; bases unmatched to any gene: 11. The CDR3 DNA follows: TGTGCCATCAACGTGGGACTAGCGGGAGATCTGGGCAATGAGCAGTTCTTC. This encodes CAINVGLAGDLGNEQFF.

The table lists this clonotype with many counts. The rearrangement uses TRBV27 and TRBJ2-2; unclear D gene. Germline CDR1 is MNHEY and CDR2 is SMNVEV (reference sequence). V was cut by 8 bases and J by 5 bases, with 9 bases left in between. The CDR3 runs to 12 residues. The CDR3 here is CASGHGTGELFF. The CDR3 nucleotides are TGTGCCAGCGGTCATGGTACCGGGGAGCTGTTTTTT.

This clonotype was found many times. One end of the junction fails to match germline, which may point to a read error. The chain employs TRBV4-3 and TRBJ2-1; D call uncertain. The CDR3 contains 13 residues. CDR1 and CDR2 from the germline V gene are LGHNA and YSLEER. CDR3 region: CASSQEVYNEQFF. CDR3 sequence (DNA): TGTGCCAGCAGCCAAGAGGTGTACAATGAGCAGTTCTTC.

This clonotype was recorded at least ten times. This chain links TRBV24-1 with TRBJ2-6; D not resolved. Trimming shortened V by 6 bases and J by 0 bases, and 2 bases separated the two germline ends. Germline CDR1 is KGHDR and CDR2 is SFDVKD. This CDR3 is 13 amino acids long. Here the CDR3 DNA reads TGTGCCACCAGTCTCTCTGGGGCCAACGTCCTGACTTTC. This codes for CATSLSGANVLTF.

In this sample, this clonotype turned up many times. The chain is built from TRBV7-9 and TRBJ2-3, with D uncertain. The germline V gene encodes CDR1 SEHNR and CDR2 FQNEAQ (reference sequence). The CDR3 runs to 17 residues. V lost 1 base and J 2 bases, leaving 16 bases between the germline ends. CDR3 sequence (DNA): TGTGCCAGCAGCTTAGGTGTTTTGGTCCCCCTCACAGATACGCAGTATTTT. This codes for CASSLGVLVPLTDTQYF.

The CDR3 DNA reads TGCGCCAGCAGCCAAGCGGCCAATTCTGAAGCTTTCTTT. Translated, it gives CASSQAANSEAFF. The rearrangement uses TRBV4-1 and TRBJ1-1; D is ambiguous. The CDR3 loop spans 13 amino acids. Germline CDR1 MGHRA, CDR2 YSYEKL. V was trimmed by 1 base and J by 6 bases, leaving 9 bases between them.

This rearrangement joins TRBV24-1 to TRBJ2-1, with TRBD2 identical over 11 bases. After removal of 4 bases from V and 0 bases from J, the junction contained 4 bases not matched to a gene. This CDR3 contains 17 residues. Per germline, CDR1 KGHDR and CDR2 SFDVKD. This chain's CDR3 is CATSESSGRSSYNEQFF. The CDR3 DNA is TGTGCCACCAGTGAATCTAGCGGGAGGTCCTCCTACAATGAGCAGTTCTTC.

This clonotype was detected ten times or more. The CDR3 is CASSVPGTSGRKYTQYF. CDR3 nucleotide sequence: TGTGCCAGCAGCGTTCCCGGGACTAGCGGGAGGAAATATACGCAGTATTTT. The chain carries TRBV11-2 and TRBJ2-3; TRBD2 matches 15 bases. Germline loops: CDR1 SGHAT, CDR2 FQNNGV. The CDR3 extends over 17 amino acids. The junction had 10 bases not matched to a gene; V was cut back by 5 bases and J by 7 bases. Filled out from reference TRBV11-2 and TRBJ2-3, the complete variable domain reads EAGVAQSPRYKIIEKRQSVAFWCNPISGHATLYWYQQILGQGPKLLIQFQNNGVVDDSQLPKDRFSAERLKGVDSTLKIQPAKLEDSAVYLCASSVPGTSGRKYTQYFGPGTRLTVL.

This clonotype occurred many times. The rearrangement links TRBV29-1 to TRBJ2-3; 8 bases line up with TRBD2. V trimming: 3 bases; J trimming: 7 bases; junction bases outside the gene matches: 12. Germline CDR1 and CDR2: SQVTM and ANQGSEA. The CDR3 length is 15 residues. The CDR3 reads CSVEYRREARYTQYF. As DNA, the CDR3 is TGCAGCGTTGAGTACCGGCGGGAGGCCCGGTATACGCAGTATTTT.

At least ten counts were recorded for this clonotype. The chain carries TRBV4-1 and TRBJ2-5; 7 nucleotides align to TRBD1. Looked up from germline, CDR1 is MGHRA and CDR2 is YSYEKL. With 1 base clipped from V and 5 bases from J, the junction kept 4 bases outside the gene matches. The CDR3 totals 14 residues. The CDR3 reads CASSQGQGWETQYF. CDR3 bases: TGCGCCAGCAGCCAAGGACAGGGATGGGAGACCCAGTACTTC.

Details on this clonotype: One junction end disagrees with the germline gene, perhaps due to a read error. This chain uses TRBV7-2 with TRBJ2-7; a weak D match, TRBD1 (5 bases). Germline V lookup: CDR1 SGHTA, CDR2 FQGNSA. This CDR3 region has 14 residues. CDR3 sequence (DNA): TGTGCCAGCAGCCCCCGACAGAGCTCCTACGAGCAGCACTTC. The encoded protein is CASSPRQSSYEQHF.

The CDR3 sequence is CASSLARQGAEQYF. The CDR3 DNA reads as TGTGCCAGCAGCTTGGCGCGGCAGGGCGCCGAGCAGTACTTC. The chain is built from TRBV5-4 and TRBJ2-7; D is possibly TRBD1 (5 bases). The CDR3 has 14 amino acids. The V gene's germline CDR1 is SGHNT and CDR2 YYREEE (reference sequence). V lost 0 bases, J lost 6 bases, and 13 bases lay in between.